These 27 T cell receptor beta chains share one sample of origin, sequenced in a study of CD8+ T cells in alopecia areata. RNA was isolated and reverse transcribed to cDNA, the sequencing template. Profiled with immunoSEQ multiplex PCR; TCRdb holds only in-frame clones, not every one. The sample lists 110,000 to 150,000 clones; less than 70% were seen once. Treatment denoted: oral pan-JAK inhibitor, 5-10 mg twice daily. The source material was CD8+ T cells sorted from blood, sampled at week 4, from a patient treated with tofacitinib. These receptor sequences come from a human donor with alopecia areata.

The CDR3 DNA follows: TGCGCCAGCAGCCCAGGCGGTCTCCTAGGTTACGAGCAGTACTTC. It encodes CASSPGGLLGYEQYF. The chain carries TRBV4-3 and TRBJ2-7; no reliable D call. V was shortened by 4 bases and J by 4 bases, with 17 bases between the two germline ends. The germline V gene has CDR1 LGHNA and CDR2 YSLEER. The CDR3 is made up of 15 amino acids.

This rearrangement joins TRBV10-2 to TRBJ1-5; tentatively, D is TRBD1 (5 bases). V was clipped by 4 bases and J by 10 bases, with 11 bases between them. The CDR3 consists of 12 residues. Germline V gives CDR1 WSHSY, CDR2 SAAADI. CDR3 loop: CASSGGLGPQHF. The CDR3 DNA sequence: TGCGCCAGCAGTGGGGGCTTAGGCCCCCAGCATTTT.

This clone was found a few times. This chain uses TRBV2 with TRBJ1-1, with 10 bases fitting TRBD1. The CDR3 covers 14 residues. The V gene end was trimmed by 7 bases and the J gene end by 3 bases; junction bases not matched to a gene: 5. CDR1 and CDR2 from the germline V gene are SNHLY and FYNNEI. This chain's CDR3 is CASNDRGRDTEAFF. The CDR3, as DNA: TGTGCCAGCAATGACAGGGGGCGGGACACTGAAGCTTTCTTT.

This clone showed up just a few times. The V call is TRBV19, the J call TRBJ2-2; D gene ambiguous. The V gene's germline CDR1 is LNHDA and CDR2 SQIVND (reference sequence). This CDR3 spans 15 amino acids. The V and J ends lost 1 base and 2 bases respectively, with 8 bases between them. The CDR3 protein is CASSIVGFNTGELFF. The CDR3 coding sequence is TGTGCCAGTAGTATAGTCGGCTTTAACACCGGGGAGCTGTTTTTT. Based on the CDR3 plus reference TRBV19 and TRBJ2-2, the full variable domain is DGGITQSPKYLFRKEGQNVTLSCEQNLNHDAMYWYRQDPGQGLRLIYYSQIVNDFQKGDIAEGYSVSREKKESFPLTVTSAQKNPTAFYLCASSIVGFNTGELFFGEGSRLTVL.

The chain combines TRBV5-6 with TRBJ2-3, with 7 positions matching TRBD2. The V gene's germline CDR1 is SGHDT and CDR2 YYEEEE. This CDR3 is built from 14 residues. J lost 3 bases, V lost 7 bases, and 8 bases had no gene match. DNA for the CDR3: TGTGCCAGCTGGGAGGGCGGGGATACAGATACGCAGTATTTT. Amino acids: CASWEGGDTDTQYF.

The CDR3 sequence is CASSLGFDEQFF. The DNA for the CDR3 is TGTGCCAGCAGTCTTGGATTCGATGAGCAGTTCTTC. The chain joins TRBV5-4 to TRBJ2-1; D gene unclear. The CDR3 consists of 12 residues. Germline V gene lookup returns CDR1 SGHNT and CDR2 YYREEE (reference sequence). Trimming took 5 bases from V and 8 from J, leaving 11 bases between them.

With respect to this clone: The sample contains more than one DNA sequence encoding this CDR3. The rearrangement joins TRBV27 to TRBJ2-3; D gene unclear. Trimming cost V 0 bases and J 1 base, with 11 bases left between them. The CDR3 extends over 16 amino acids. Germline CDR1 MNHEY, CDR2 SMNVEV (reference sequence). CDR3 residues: CASSLSPGSGTDTQYF. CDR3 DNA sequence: TGTGCCAGCAGTTTATCCCCAGGATCTGGCACAGATACGCAGTATTTT.

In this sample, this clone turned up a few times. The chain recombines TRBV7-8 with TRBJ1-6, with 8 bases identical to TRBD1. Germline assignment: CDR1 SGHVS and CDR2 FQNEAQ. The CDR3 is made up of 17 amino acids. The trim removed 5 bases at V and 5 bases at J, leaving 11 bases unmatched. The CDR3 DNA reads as TGTGCCAGCAGCCCACTGAGGCGGGACAGGAATAATTCACCCCTCCACTTT. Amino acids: CASSPLRRDRNNSPLHF.

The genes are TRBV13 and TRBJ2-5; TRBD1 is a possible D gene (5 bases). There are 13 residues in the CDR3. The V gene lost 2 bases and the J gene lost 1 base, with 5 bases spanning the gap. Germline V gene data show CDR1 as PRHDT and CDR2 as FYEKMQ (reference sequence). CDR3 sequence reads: CASSLQGQETQYF. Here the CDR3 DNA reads TGTGCCAGCAGCTTACAGGGCCAAGAGACCCAGTACTTC.

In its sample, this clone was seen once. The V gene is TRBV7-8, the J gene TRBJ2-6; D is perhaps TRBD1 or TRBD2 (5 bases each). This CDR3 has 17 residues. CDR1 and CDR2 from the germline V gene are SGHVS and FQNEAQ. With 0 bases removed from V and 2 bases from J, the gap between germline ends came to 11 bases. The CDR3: CASSLASGGTGANVLTF. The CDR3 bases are TGTGCCAGCAGCTTAGCAAGTGGGGGTACTGGGGCCAACGTCCTGACTTTC.

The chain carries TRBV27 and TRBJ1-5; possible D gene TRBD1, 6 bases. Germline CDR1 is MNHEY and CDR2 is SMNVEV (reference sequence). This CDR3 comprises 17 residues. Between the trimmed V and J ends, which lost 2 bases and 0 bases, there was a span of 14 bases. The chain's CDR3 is CASSLEGGPYSNQPQHF. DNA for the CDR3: TGTGCCAGCAGTTTAGAAGGGGGACCTTATAGCAATCAGCCCCAGCATTTT.

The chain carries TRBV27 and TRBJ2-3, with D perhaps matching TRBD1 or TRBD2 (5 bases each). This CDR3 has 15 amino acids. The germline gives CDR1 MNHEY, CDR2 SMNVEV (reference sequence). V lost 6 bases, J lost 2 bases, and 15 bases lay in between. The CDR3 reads CASRPGARPTDTQYF. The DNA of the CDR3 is TGTGCCAGCAGGCCCGGGGCCCGTCCCACAGATACGCAGTATTTT.

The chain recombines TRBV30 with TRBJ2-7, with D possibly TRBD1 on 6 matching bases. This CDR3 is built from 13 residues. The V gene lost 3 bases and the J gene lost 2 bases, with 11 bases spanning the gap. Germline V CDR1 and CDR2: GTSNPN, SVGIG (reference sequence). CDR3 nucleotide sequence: TGTGCCTGGAGCCAGGGGAAACCCTACGAGCAGTACTTC. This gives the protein CAWSQGKPYEQYF.

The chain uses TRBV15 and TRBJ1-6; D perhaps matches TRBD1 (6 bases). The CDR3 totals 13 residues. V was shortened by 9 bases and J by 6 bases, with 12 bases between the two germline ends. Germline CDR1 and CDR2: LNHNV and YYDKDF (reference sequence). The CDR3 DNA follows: TGTGCCACAGGGGGGCTAAGTAATTCACCCCTCCACTTT. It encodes CATGGLSNSPLHF.

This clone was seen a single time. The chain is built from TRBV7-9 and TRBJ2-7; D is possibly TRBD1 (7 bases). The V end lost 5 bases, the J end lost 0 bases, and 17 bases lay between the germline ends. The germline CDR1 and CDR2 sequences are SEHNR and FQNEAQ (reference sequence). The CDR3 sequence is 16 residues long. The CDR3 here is CASSPKGGDSSYEQYF. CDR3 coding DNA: TGTGCCAGCAGCCCGAAAGGCGGGGACAGCTCCTACGAGCAGTACTTC.

CDR3 in DNA: TGTGCCAGCAAGGGAATGGGCAATCAGCCCCAGCATTTT. Residues: CASKGMGNQPQHF. This rearrangement joins TRBV27 to TRBJ1-5, with D unclear. Trimming cost V 7 bases and J 2 bases, with 9 bases left between them. This CDR3 spans 13 amino acids. Germline values: CDR1 MNHEY, CDR2 SMNVEV (reference sequence).

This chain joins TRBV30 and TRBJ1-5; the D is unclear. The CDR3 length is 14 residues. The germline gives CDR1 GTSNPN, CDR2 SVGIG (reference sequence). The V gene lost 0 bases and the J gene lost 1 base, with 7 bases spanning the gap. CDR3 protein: CAWSVGESNQPQHF. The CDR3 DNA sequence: TGTGCCTGGAGTGTGGGTGAAAGCAATCAGCCCCAGCATTTT.

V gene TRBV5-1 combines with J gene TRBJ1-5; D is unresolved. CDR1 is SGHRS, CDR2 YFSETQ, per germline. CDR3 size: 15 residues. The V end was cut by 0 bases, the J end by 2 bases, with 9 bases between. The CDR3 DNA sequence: TGCGCCAGCAGCTTGGGAGAATCGGGCAATCAGCCCCAGCATTTT. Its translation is CASSLGESGNQPQHF. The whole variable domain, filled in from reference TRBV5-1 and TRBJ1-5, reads KAGVTQTPRYLIKTRGQQVTLSCSPISGHRSVSWYQQTPGQGLQFLFEYFSETQRNKGNFPGRFSGRQFSNSRSEMNVSTLELGDSALYLCASSLGESGNQPQHFGDGTRLSIL.

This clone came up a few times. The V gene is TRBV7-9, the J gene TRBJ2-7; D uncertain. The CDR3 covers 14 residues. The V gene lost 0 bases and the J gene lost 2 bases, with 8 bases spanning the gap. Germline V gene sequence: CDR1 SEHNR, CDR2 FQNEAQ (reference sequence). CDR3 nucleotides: TGTGCCAGCAGCTTAGCAGACGAGGCCTACGAGCAGTACTTC. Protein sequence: CASSLADEAYEQYF.

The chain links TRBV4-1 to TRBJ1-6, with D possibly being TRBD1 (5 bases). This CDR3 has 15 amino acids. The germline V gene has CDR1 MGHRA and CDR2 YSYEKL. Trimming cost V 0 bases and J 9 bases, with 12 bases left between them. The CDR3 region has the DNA TGCGCCAGCAGCCAAGATCTCAATCAGGGTTCACCCCTCCACTTT. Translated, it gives CASSQDLNQGSPLHF.

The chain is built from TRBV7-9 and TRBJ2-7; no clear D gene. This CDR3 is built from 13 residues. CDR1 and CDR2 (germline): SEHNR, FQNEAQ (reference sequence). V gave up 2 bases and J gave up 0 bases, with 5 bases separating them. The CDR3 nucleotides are TGTGCCAGCAGCTTAATATTCTCCTACGAGCAGTACTTC. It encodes CASSLIFSYEQYF.

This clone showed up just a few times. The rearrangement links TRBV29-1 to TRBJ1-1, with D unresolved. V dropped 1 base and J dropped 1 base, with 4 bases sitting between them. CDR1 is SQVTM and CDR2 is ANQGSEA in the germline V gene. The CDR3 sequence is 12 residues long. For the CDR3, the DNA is TGCAGCGTTGAAGGGGAGAACACTGAAGCTTTCTTT. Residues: CSVEGENTEAFF.

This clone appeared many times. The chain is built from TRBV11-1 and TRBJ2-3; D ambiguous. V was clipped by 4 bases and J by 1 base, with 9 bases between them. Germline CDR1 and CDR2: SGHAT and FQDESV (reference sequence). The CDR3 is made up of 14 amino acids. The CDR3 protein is CASSSGSRTDTQYF. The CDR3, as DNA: TGTGCCAGCAGCTCCGGGTCTCGCACAGATACGCAGTATTTT. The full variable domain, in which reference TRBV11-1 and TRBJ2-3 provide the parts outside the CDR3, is EAEVAQSPRYKITEKSQAVAFWCDPISGHATLYWYRQILGQGPELLVQFQDESVVDDSQLPKDRFSAERLKGVDSTLKIQPAELGDSAMYLCASSSGSRTDTQYFGPGTRLTVL.

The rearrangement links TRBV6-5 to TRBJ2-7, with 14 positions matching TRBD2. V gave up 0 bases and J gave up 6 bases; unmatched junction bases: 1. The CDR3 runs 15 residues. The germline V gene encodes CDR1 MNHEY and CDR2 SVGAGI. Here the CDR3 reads CASSYSTSGGAEQYF. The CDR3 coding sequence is TGTGCCAGCAGTTACTCGACTAGCGGGGGGGCCGAGCAGTACTTC.

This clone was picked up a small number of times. CDR3: CAISGSYEQYF. CDR3 bases: TGTGCCATCAGTGGCAGCTACGAGCAGTACTTC. This rearrangement joins TRBV10-3 to TRBJ2-7; D gene uncertain. V lost 4 bases, J lost 3 bases, and 4 bases lay in between. CDR1 is ENHRY, CDR2 SYGVKD, per germline. The CDR3 sequence is 11 residues long.

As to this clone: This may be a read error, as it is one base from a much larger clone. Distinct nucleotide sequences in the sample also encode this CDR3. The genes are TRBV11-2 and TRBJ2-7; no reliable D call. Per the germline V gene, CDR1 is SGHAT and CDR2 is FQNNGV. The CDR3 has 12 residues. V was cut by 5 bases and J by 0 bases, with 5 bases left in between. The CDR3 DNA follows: TGTGCCAGCAGCCCGAGCTCCTACGAGCAGTACTTC. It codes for CASSPSSYEQYF. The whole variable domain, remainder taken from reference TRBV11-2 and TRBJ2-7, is EAGVAQSPRYKIIEKRQSVAFWCNPISGHATLYWYQQILGQGPKLLIQFQNNGVVDDSQLPKDRFSAERLKGVDSTLKIQPAKLEDSAVYLCASSPSSYEQYFGPGTRLTVT.

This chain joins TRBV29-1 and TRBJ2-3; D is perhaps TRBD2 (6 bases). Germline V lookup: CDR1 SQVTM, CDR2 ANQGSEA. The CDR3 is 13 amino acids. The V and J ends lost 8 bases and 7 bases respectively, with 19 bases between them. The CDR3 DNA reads TGCAGCATCAGGGAAAGGGGCGGGAATACGCAGTATTTT. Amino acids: CSIRERGGNTQYF.